This T cell receptor (beta chain) originates from a study of OX40 agonist ivuxolimab in advanced cancers. Study as a whole: Among those treated, three patients had partial responses, one with hepatocellular carcinoma and two with cutaneous melanoma. Overall study results and limits: Specificity for antigen went undetermined in the expanded peripheral T cells.

The method was immunoSEQ multiplex PCR; TCRdb's version includes in-frame clones alone and lacks a portion of them. The data contain tens of thousands of clones, nearly 85% of them singletons. Germline V CDR1 and CDR2: GTSNPN, SVGIG (reference sequence). CDR3 length: 17 amino acids. J was trimmed by 2 bases and V by 2 bases; bases with no gene match: 10. About this clone: Its antigen is as yet unknown.

The clonotype comes from an adult with an advanced solid tumor such as melanoma, head and neck, liver or kidney cancer. The rearrangement joins TRBV30 to TRBJ2-5, with 11 bases that match TRBD2. The sequencing here drew on CD4+ or CD8+ T cells sorted from blood, taken in a trial of the OX40 agonist ivuxolimab. The CDR3 spells CAWSPRTSGSYQETQYF. The CDR3 nucleotides read TGTGCCTGGAGTCCGAGAACTAGCGGGAGTTATCAAGAGACCCAGTACTTC.